The clone carrying this T cell receptor (beta chain) was observed a handful of times. Its cognate antigen is unknown. One entry per CDR3 protein, called by TCRdb with MiXCR from the reads. The sample includes about 920,000 distinct CDR3 sequences, less than 35% of them seen just once. The data belong to a study of T cell repertoires in cytomegalovirus infection. About the study: Peptides in the study included HLA-C-restricted and HLA-B-restricted CMV epitopes.

The TCR was taken from a human donor in good health (CMV status not recorded). Some clones in this sample may be carry-over from other donors' samples. The material was cultured CD8+ T cells from PBMCs, obtained from culture after CMV antigen stimulation.

The CDR3 DNA reads as TGTGCCAGCAGTTACTCCTGGGACCTCTCCTACGAGCAGTACTTC. Translating gives CASSYSWDLSYEQYF. The gene calls are TRBV6-5 and TRBJ2-7, with D perhaps TRBD1 or TRBD2 (5 bases each). CDR3 length: 15 residues. Germline V gene lookup returns CDR1 MNHEY and CDR2 SVGAGI. Trimming removed 0 bases from V and 0 bases from J, with 9 bases in between.